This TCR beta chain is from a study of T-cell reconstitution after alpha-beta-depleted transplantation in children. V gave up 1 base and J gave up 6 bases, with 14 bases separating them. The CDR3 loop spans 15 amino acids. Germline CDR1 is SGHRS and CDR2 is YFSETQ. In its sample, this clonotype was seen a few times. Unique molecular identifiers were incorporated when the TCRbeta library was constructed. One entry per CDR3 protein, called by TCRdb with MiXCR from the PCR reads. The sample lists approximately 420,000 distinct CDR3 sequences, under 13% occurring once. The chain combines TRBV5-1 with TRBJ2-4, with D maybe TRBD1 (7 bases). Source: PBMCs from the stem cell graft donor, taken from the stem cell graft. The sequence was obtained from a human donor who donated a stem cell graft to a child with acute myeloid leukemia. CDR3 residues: CASSLTGERVNIQYF. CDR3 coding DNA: TGCGCCAGCAGCTTGACAGGGGAGCGGGTAAACATTCAGTACTTC.